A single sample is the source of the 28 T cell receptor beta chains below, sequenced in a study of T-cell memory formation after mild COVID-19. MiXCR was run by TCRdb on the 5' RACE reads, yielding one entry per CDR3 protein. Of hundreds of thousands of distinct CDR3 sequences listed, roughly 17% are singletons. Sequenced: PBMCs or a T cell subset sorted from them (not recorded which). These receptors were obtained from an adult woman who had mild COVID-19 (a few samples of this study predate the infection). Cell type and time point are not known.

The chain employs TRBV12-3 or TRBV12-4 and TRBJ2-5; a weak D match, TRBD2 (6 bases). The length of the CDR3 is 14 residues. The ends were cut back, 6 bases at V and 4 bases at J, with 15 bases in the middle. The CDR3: CASRPTGTSETQYF. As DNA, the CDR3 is TGTGCCAGCAGACCGACCGGGACTTCAGAGACCCAGTACTTC.

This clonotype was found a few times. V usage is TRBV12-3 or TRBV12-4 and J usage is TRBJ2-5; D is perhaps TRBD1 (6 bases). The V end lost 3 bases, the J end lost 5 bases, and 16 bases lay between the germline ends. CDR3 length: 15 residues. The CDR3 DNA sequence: TGTGCCAGCAGTTTTAGCAGGGGCTCAGGGGAGACCCAGTACTTC. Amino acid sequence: CASSFSRGSGETQYF.

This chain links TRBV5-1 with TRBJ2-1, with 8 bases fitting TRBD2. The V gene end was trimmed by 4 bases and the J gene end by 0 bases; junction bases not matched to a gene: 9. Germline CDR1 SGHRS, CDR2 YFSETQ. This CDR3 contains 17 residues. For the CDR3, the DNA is TGCGCCAGCAGCGCGATACTAGCGGAAGACTCCTACAATGAGCAGTTCTTC. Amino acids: CASSAILAEDSYNEQFF.

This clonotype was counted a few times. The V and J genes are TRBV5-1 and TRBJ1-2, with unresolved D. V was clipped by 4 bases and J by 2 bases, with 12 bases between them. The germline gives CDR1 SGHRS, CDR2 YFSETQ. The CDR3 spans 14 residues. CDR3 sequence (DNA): TGCGCCAGCAGCGCTCGTGGATTCAACTATGGCTACACCTTC. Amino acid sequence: CASSARGFNYGYTF.

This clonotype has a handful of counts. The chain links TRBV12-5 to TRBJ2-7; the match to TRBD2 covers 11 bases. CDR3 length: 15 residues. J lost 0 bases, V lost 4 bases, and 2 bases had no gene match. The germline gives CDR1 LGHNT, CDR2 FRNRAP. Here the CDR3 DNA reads TGTGCTAGTGGTTACGGACTAGCGGGCTCCTACGAGCAGTACTTC. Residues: CASGYGLAGSYEQYF. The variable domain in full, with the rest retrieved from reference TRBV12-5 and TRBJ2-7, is DARVTQTPRHKVTEMGQEVTMRCQPILGHNTVFWYRQTMMQGLELLAYFRNRAPLDDSGMPKDRFSAEMPDATLATLKIQPSEPRDSAVYFCASGYGLAGSYEQYFGPGTRLTVT.

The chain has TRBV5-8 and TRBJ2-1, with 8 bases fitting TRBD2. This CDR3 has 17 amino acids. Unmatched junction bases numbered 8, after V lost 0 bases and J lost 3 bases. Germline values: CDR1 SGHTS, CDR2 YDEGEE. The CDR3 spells CASSLVGSLAGYNEQFF. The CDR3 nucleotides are TGTGCCAGCAGCTTGGTTGGTTCGCTAGCGGGCTACAATGAGCAGTTCTTC. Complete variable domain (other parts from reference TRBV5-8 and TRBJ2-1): EAGVTQSPTHLIKTRGQQATLRCSPISGHTSVYWYQQALGLGLQFLLWYDEGEERNRGNFPPRFSGRQFPNYSSELNVNALELEDSALYLCASSLVGSLAGYNEQFFGPGTRLTVL.

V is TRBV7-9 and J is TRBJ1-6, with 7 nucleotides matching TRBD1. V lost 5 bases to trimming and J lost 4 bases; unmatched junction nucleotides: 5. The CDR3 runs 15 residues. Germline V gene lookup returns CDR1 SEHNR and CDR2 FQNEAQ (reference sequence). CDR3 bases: TGTGCCAGCAGCCAGGGCAGGGGGTATAATTCACCCCTCCACTTT. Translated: CASSQGRGYNSPLHF. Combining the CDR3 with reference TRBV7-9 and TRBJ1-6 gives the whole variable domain DTGVSQNPRHKITKRGQNVTFRCDPISEHNRLYWYRQTLGQGPEFLTYFQNEAQLEKSRLLSDRFSAERPKGSFSTLEIQRTEQGDSAMYLCASSQGRGYNSPLHFGNGTRLTVT.

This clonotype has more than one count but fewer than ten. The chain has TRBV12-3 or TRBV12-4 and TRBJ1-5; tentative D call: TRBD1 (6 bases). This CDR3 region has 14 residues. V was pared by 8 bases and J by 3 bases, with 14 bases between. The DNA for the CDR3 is TGTGCCAGCCAAACTCAGGGGTTCAATCAGCCCCAGCATTTT. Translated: CASQTQGFNQPQHF.

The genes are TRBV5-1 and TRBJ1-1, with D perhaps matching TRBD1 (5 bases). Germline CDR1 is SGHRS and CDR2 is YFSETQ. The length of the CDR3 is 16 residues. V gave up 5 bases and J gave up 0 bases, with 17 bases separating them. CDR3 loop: CASSGPGGAMNTEAFF. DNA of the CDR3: TGCGCCAGCAGTGGTCCAGGAGGGGCCATGAACACTGAAGCTTTCTTT.

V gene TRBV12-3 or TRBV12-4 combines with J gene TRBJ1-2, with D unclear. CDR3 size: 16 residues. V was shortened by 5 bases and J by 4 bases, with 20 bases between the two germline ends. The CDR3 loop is CASSPVAHGTFYGYTF. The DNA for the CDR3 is TGTGCCAGCAGTCCCGTCGCTCACGGCACCTTCTATGGCTACACCTTC.

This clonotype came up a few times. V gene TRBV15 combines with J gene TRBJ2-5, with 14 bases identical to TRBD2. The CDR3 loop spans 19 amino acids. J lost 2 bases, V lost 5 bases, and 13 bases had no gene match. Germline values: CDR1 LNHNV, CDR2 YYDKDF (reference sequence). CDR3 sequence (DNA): TGTGCCACCAGCGGAAGCGGGACTAGCGGGGGCCTACTTCAAGAGACCCAGTACTTC. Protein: CATSGSGTSGGLLQETQYF.

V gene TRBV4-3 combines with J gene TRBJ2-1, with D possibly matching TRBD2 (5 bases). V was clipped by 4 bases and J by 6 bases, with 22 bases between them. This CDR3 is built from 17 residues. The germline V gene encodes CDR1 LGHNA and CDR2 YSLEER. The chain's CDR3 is CASSREKGGRLGNEQFF. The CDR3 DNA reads TGCGCCAGCAGCCGGGAGAAAGGCGGGCGCCTCGGCAATGAGCAGTTCTTC.

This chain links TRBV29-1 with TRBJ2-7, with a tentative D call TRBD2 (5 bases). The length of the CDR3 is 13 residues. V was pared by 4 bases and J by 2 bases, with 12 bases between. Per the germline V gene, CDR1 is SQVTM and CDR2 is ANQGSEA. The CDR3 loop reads CSVVDQRPYEQYF. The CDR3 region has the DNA TGCAGCGTTGTGGATCAGCGGCCCTACGAGCAGTACTTC.

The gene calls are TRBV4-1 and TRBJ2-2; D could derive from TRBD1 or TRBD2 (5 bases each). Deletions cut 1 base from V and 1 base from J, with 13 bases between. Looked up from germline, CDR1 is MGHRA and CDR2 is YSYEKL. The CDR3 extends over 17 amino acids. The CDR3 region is CASSQGSGRRNTGELFF. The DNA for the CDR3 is TGCGCCAGCAGCCAAGGCTCGGGACGCCGGAACACCGGGGAGCTGTTTTTT.

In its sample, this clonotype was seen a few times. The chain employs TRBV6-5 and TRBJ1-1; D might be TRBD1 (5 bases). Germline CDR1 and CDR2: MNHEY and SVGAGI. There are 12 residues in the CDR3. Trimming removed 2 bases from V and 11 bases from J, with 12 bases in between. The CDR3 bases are TGTGCCAGCAGTTACGCTGGGACGGCGGCTTTCTTT. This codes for CASSYAGTAAFF.

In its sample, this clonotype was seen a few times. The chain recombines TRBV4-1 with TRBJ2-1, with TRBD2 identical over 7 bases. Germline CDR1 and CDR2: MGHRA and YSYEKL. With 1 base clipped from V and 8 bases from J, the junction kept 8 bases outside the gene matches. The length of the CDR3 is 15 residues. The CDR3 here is CASSQGGGSFDEQFF. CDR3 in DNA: TGCGCCAGCAGCCAAGGGGGCGGGAGCTTCGATGAGCAGTTCTTC.

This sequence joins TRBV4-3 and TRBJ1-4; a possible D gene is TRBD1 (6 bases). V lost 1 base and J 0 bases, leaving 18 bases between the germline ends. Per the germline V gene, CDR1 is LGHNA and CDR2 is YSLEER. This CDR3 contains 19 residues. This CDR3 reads CASSQAPSGEWATNEKLFF. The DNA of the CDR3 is TGCGCCAGCAGCCAAGCCCCCTCAGGGGAATGGGCAACTAATGAAAAACTGTTTTTT.

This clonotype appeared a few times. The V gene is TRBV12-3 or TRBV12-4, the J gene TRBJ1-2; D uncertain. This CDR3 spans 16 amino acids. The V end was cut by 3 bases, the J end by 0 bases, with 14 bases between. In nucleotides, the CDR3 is TGTGCCAGCAGTTTCCCGGAGTCCCAAGCTAACTATGGCTACACCTTC. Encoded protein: CASSFPESQANYGYTF.

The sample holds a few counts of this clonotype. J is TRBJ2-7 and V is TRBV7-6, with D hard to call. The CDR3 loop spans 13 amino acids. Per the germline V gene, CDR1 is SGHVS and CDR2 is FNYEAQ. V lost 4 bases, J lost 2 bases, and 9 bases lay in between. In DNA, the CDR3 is TGTGCCAGCAGCTCCGCAACCACCTACGAGCAGTACTTC. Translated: CASSSATTYEQYF.

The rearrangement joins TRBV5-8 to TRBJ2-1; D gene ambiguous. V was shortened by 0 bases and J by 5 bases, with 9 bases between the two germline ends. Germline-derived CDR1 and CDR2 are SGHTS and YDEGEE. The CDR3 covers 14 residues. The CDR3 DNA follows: TGTGCCAGCAGCTTGGCCATACTACACAATGAGCAGTTCTTC. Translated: CASSLAILHNEQFF.

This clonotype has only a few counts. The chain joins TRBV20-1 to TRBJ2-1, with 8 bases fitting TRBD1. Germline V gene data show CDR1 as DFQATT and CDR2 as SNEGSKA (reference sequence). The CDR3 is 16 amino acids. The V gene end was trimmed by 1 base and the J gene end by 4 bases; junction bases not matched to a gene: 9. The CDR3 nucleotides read TGCAGTGCTAGAGGACGGCAGGGGGCATCTTACAATGAGCAGTTCTTC. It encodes CSARGRQGASYNEQFF.

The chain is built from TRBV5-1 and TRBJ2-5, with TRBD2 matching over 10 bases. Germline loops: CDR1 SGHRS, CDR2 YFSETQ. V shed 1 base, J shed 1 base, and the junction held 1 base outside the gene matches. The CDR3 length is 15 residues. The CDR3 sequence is CASSLTSGIQETQYF. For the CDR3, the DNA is TGCGCCAGCAGCTTGACTAGCGGGATCCAAGAGACCCAGTACTTC.

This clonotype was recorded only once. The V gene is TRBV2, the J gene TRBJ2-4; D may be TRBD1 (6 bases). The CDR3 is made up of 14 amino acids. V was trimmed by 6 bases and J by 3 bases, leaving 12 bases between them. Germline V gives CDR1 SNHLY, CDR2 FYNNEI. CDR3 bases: TGTGCCAGCAGGACTGGACAGCACAAAAACATTCAGTACTTC. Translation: CASRTGQHKNIQYF.

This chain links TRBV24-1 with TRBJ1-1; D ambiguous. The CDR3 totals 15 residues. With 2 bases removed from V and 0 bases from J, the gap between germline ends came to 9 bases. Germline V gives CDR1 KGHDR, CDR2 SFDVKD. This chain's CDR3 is CATSDSREVNTEAFF. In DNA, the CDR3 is TGTGCCACCAGTGATTCTAGGGAGGTGAACACTGAAGCTTTCTTT.

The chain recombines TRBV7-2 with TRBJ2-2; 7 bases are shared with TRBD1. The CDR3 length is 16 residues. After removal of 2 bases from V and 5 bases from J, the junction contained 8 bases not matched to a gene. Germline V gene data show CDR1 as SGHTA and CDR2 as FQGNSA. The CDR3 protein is CASSLSGTASTGELFF. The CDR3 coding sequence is TGTGCCAGCAGCTTATCCGGGACAGCGAGTACCGGGGAGCTGTTTTTT.

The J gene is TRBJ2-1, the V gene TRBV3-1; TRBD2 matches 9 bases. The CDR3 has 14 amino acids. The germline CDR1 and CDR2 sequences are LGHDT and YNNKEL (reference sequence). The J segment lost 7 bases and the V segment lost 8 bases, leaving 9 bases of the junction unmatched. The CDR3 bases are TGTGCCAGCCGAGCGCGGGGGGGTGGTAATGAGCAGTTCTTC. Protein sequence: CASRARGGGNEQFF.

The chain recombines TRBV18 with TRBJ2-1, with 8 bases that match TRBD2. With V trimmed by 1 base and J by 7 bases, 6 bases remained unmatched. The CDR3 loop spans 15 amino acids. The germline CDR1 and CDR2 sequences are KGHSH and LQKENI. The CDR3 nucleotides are TGTGCCAGCTCACCACAAGCGGGAGTGGAAAATGAGCAGTTCTTC. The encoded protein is CASSPQAGVENEQFF.

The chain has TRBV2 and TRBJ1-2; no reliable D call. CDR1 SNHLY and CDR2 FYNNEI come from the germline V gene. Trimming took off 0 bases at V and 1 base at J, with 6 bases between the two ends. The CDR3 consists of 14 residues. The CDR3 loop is CASSEAAVNYGYTF. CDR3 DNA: TGTGCCAGCAGTGAAGCGGCGGTTAACTATGGCTACACCTTC. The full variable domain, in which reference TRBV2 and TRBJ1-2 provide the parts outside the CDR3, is EPEVTQTPSHQVTQMGQEVILRCVPISNHLYFYWYRQILGQKVEFLVSFYNNEISEKSEIFDDQFSVERPDGSNFTLKIRSTKLEDSAMYFCASSEAAVNYGYTFGSGTRLTVV.